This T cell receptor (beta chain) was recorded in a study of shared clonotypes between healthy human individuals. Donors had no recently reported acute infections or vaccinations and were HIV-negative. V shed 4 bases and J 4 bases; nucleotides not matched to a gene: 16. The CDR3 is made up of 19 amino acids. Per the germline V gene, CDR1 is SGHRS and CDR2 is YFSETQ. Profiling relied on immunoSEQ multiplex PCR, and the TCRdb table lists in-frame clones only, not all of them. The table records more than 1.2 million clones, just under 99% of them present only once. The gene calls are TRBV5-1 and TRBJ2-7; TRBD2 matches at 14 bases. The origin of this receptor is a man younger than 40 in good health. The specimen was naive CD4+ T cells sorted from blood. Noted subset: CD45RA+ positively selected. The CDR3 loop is CASSPRTSGRPYIDYEQYF. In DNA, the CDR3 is TGCGCCAGCAGCCCTAGGACTAGCGGGAGGCCTTATATAGATTACGAGCAGTACTTC. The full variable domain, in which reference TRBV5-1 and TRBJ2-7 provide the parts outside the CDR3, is KAGVTQTPRYLIKTRGQQVTLSCSPISGHRSVSWYQQTPGQGLQFLFEYFSETQRNKGNFPGRFSGRQFSNSRSEMNVSTLELGDSALYLCASSPRTSGRPYIDYEQYFGPGTRLTVT.